These T cell receptor beta chains were read from a single sample in a study of tumor-infiltrating lymphocytes in primary liver carcinoma. TCRdb independently ran MiXCR on the multiplex PCR reads; one entry per CDR3 protein. The data contain some 190,000 distinct CDR3 sequences, about 60% of them seen just once; the ten biggest clones take up about 72%. The sequenced material came from peripheral blood. These receptors all stem from a man aged 40-49 years with primary liver carcinoma and hepatitis B virus infection. The CDR3 runs from the conserved cysteine through the conserved F or W. The D gene is left open where the match is weak. Expanded clones are given a class, and other clones once, few, many or no size at all.

v_call: TRBV6-5; clone_size: .; d_call: TRBD2; j_call: TRBJ2-7; cdr3_aa: CASSGGGTSYEQYF; cdr3_nt: TGTGCCAGCAGCGGGGGGGGGACCTCCTACGAGCAGTACTTC
v_call: TRBV5-4; clone_size: .; d_call: TRBD1; j_call: TRBJ2-1; cdr3_aa: CASSHGTGAYNEQFF; cdr3_nt: TGTGCCAGCAGCCATGGGACAGGGGCCTACAATGAGCAGTTCTTC
v_call: TRBV12-3/TRBV12-4; clone_size: few; d_call: .; j_call: TRBJ2-1; cdr3_aa: CASSSHPGSSYNEQFF; cdr3_nt: TGTGCCAGCAGTTCCCATCCCGGGAGCTCCTACAATGAGCAGTTCTTC
v_call: TRBV24-1; clone_size: .; d_call: .; j_call: TRBJ2-1; cdr3_aa: CATSDEGPPGRNEQFF; cdr3_nt: TGTGCCACCAGTGATGAGGGCCCCCCTGGGCGCAATGAGCAGTTCTTC
v_call: TRBV11-3; clone_size: .; d_call: .; j_call: TRBJ2-7; cdr3_aa: CASSLGQVHIYEQYF; cdr3_nt: TGTGCCAGCAGCTTAGGACAGGTGCATATCTACGAGCAGTACTTC
v_call: TRBV29-1; clone_size: .; d_call: TRBD2; j_call: TRBJ2-5; cdr3_aa: CSVPSGRSQETQYF; cdr3_nt: TGCAGCGTGCCTAGCGGGAGAAGCCAAGAGACCCAGTACTTC
v_call: TRBV6-5; clone_size: .; d_call: .; j_call: TRBJ1-3; cdr3_aa: CAISKQGITIYF; cdr3_nt: TGTGCCATCAGTAAACAGGGAATCACCATATATTTT
v_call: TRBV5-4; clone_size: .; d_call: .; j_call: TRBJ2-3; cdr3_aa: CASSLGGRTPSRDTQYF; cdr3_nt: TGTGCCAGCAGCTTGGGGGGGCGGACCCCCTCCAGGGATACGCAGTATTTT
v_call: TRBV29-1; clone_size: .; d_call: .; j_call: TRBJ1-1; cdr3_aa: CSVEDTGAFF; cdr3_nt: TGCAGCGTTGAAGACACTGGAGCTTTCTTT
v_call: TRBV11-3; clone_size: many; d_call: .; j_call: TRBJ2-5; cdr3_aa: CASSLGLGGETQYF; cdr3_nt: TGTGCCAGCAGCTTAGGGCTGGGTGGTGAGACCCAGTACTTC
v_call: TRBV6-5; clone_size: .; d_call: .; j_call: TRBJ2-2; cdr3_aa: CASSYRVSGELFF; cdr3_nt: TGTGCCAGCAGTTACCGGGTGTCCGGGGAGCTGTTTTTT
v_call: TRBV12-3/TRBV12-4; clone_size: .; d_call: TRBD2; j_call: TRBJ2-7; cdr3_aa: CASRSSGSGPYGQYF; cdr3_nt: TGTGCCAGCAGGTCTAGCGGGTCGGGCCCCTACGGGCAGTACTTC
v_call: TRBV11-2; clone_size: .; d_call: TRBD2; j_call: TRBJ2-7; cdr3_aa: CASSLGGLAGGYEQYF; cdr3_nt: TGTGCCAGCAGCCTCGGGGGACTAGCGGGAGGCTACGAGCAGTACTTC
v_call: TRBV5-1; clone_size: .; d_call: TRBD1; j_call: TRBJ1-1; cdr3_aa: CASSQGGATTEAFF; cdr3_nt: TGCGCCAGCAGCCAAGGGGGCGCAACCACTGAAGCTTTCTTT
v_call: TRBV5-5; clone_size: .; d_call: .; j_call: TRBJ1-2; cdr3_aa: CASSPWTDRSNYGYTF; cdr3_nt: TGTGCCAGCAGCCCCTGGACAGACAGATCTAACTATGGCTACACCTTC
v_call: TRBV6-6; clone_size: .; d_call: TRBD1; j_call: TRBJ1-4; cdr3_aa: CVSSYTQGASEKLFF; cdr3_nt: TGTGTCAGCAGTTACACACAGGGGGCTAGCGAAAAACTGTTTTTT
v_call: TRBV4-2; clone_size: .; d_call: TRBD1; j_call: TRBJ1-1; cdr3_aa: CASSQAGQGADTESFF; cdr3_nt: TGTGCCAGCAGCCAAGCAGGACAGGGGGCGGACACTGAATCTTTCTTT
v_call: TRBV5-4; clone_size: .; d_call: TRBD2; j_call: TRBJ2-1; cdr3_aa: CASSLGLAGGPNEQFF; cdr3_nt: TGTGCCAGCAGCTTGGGACTAGCGGGAGGGCCCAATGAGCAGTTCTTC
v_call: TRBV10-3; clone_size: .; d_call: TRBD1; j_call: TRBJ2-3; cdr3_aa: CAIRQKDRGTDTQYF; cdr3_nt: TGTGCCATCAGACAGAAGGACAGGGGCACTGATACGCAGTATTTT
v_call: TRBV10-3; clone_size: .; d_call: .; j_call: TRBJ2-7; cdr3_aa: CAISLSSSYERYF; cdr3_nt: TGTGCCATCAGTCTATCTAGCTCCTACGAGCGGTACTTC
v_call: TRBV4-1; clone_size: few; d_call: .; j_call: TRBJ2-3; cdr3_aa: CASSQSRVVDTQYF; cdr3_nt: TGCGCCAGCAGTCAGAGCAGGGTGGTAGATACGCAGTATTTT
v_call: TRBV10-3; clone_size: .; d_call: TRBD1; j_call: TRBJ2-1; cdr3_aa: CAISSDRDGDNEQFF; cdr3_nt: TGTGCCATCAGCTCGGACAGGGACGGGGACAATGAGCAGTTCTTC
v_call: TRBV7-8; clone_size: few; d_call: TRBD2; j_call: TRBJ2-7; cdr3_aa: CASSSGLEGYEQYF; cdr3_nt: TGTGCCAGCAGCTCGGGACTAGAGGGATACGAGCAGTACTTC
v_call: TRBV5-6; clone_size: .; d_call: .; j_call: TRBJ2-7; cdr3_aa: CASSVGLGAYEQYF; cdr3_nt: TGTGCCAGCAGCGTGGGTCTAGGGGCCTACGAGCAGTACTTC
v_call: TRBV28; clone_size: .; d_call: TRBD2; j_call: TRBJ2-3; cdr3_aa: CASSPRTSGVTDTQYF; cdr3_nt: TGTGCCAGCAGCCCCCGGACTAGCGGAGTCACAGATACGCAGTATTTT
v_call: TRBV4-1; clone_size: few; d_call: .; j_call: TRBJ1-1; cdr3_aa: CASSRGGGPTEAFF; cdr3_nt: TGCGCCAGCAGCCGAGGCGGAGGGCCCACTGAAGCTTTCTTT
v_call: TRBV7-9; clone_size: .; d_call: .; j_call: TRBJ2-1; cdr3_aa: CASTLSGDEQFF; cdr3_nt: TGTGCCAGCACTCTGTCGGGCGATGAGCAGTTCTTC
v_call: TRBV11-2; clone_size: .; d_call: TRBD2; j_call: TRBJ2-2; cdr3_aa: CASSFRGLAGVRTGELFF; cdr3_nt: TGTGCCAGCAGCTTCCGGGGACTAGCGGGAGTGAGGACCGGGGAACTGTTCTTT
v_call: TRBV6-2/TRBV6-3; clone_size: few; d_call: .; j_call: TRBJ2-3; cdr3_aa: CASTDRLDLPDTQYF; cdr3_nt: TGTGCCAGCACCGACCGACTAGACCTCCCAGATACGCAGTATTTT
v_call: TRBV6-2/TRBV6-3; clone_size: .; d_call: .; j_call: TRBJ2-7; cdr3_aa: CANSYKDHLIHEQYF; cdr3_nt: TGTGCCAACAGTTACAAGGACCATCTAATCCACGAGCAGTACTTC
v_call: TRBV2; clone_size: .; d_call: .; j_call: TRBJ2-1; cdr3_aa: CASSEGEVYNEQFF; cdr3_nt: TGTGCCAGCAGTGAGGGAGAGGTCTACAATGAGCAGTTCTTC
v_call: TRBV12-3/TRBV12-4; clone_size: .; d_call: .; j_call: TRBJ1-5; cdr3_aa: CASSFKNGDQPQHF; cdr3_nt: TGTGCCAGCAGTTTCAAGAACGGGGATCAGCCCCAGCATTTT
v_call: TRBV5-4; clone_size: .; d_call: .; j_call: TRBJ2-3; cdr3_aa: CASSLKHTGIDTQYF; cdr3_nt: TGTGCCAGCAGCTTGAAGCATACGGGGATAGATACGCAGTATTTT
v_call: TRBV4-2; clone_size: .; d_call: .; j_call: TRBJ1-4; cdr3_aa: CASSQREAATNEELFF; cdr3_nt: TGTGCCAGCAGCCAAAGGGAGGCAGCAACTAATGAAGAACTGTTTTTT
v_call: TRBV11-2; clone_size: many; d_call: .; j_call: TRBJ2-2; cdr3_aa: CASSLETAGELFF; cdr3_nt: TGTGCCAGCAGCTTAGAAACAGCGGGGGAGCTGTTTTTT
v_call: TRBV14; clone_size: .; d_call: .; j_call: TRBJ2-2; cdr3_aa: CASSSPQGTGELFF; cdr3_nt: TGTGCCAGCAGCAGTCCCCAGGGGACCGGGGAGCTGTTTTTT
v_call: TRBV6-5; clone_size: .; d_call: TRBD1; j_call: TRBJ1-1; cdr3_aa: CASIYSLGQGRGEAFF; cdr3_nt: TGTGCCAGCATTTACTCCCTAGGACAGGGGAGAGGTGAAGCTTTCTTT
v_call: TRBV29-1; clone_size: few; d_call: .; j_call: TRBJ2-1; cdr3_aa: CSPRDRGEQFF; cdr3_nt: TGCAGCCCCCGGGATCGCGGTGAGCAGTTCTTC
v_call: TRBV5-1; clone_size: few; d_call: .; j_call: TRBJ1-4; cdr3_aa: CASSVDREKLFF; cdr3_nt: TGCGCCAGCAGCGTCGACAGAGAAAAACTGTTTTTT
v_call: TRBV7-9; clone_size: .; d_call: .; j_call: TRBJ2-7; cdr3_aa: CASSRKQGQYF; cdr3_nt: TGTGCCAGCAGCCGGAAACAGGGGCAGTACTTC
v_call: TRBV6-2/TRBV6-3; clone_size: .; d_call: TRBD1; j_call: TRBJ2-5; cdr3_aa: CASSQPRQGQETQYF; cdr3_nt: TGTGCCAGCAGTCAGCCAAGACAGGGACAAGAGACCCAGTACTTC
v_call: TRBV11-1; clone_size: .; d_call: .; j_call: TRBJ2-3; cdr3_aa: CASSFFQGNMDTLYF; cdr3_nt: TGTGCCAGCAGCTTCTTCCAGGGAAACATGGATACGCTGTATTTT
v_call: TRBV11-2; clone_size: .; d_call: .; j_call: TRBJ2-2; cdr3_aa: CASSHPLPDRGTSRYTGELFF; cdr3_nt: TGTGCCAGCAGCCATCCACTCCCCGACAGGGGGACTAGCAGATACACCGGGGAACTGTTTTTT
v_call: TRBV5-4; clone_size: once; d_call: TRBD2; j_call: TRBJ2-3; cdr3_aa: CASSQPGTTTDTQYF; cdr3_nt: TGTGCCAGCAGCCAACCCGGGACTACCACAGATACGCAGTATTTT
v_call: TRBV11-2; clone_size: .; d_call: .; j_call: TRBJ1-4; cdr3_aa: CACTDGVGRKKLFF; cdr3_nt: TGTGCCTGCACCGACGGGGTGGGGCGAAAAAAACTGTTTTTT
v_call: TRBV7-9; clone_size: .; d_call: TRBD2; j_call: TRBJ2-1; cdr3_aa: CASSLTTSAEQFF; cdr3_nt: TGTGCCAGCAGCTTAACGACTAGCGCTGAGCAGTTCTTC
v_call: TRBV6-1; clone_size: .; d_call: .; j_call: TRBJ1-6; cdr3_aa: CASTPESLTLHF; cdr3_nt: TGTGCCAGCACTCCTGAGAGTTTAACCCTCCACTTT
v_call: TRBV29-1; clone_size: few; d_call: .; j_call: TRBJ2-3; cdr3_aa: CSVEDPSSAKPGLGTDTQYF; cdr3_nt: TGCAGCGTTGAAGACCCCTCCTCTGCGAAACCCGGACTGGGCACAGATACGCAGTATTTT
v_call: TRBV6-5; clone_size: .; d_call: .; j_call: TRBJ2-7; cdr3_aa: CASSSKAFLPYEQYF; cdr3_nt: TGTGCCAGCAGCTCTAAGGCATTCCTTCCCTACGAGCAGTACTTC
v_call: TRBV4-1; clone_size: .; d_call: .; j_call: TRBJ2-5; cdr3_aa: CASSQVQGETQYF; cdr3_nt: TGCGCCAGCAGCCAAGTCCAGGGCGAGACCCAGTACTTC
v_call: TRBV4-1; clone_size: .; d_call: .; j_call: TRBJ1-5; cdr3_aa: CTSSQGQYSNQPQHF; cdr3_nt: TGCACCAGCAGCCAAGGACAGTATAGCAATCAGCCCCAGCATTTT
v_call: TRBV11-2; clone_size: few; d_call: .; j_call: TRBJ2-1; cdr3_aa: CASSLDSVGNEQFF; cdr3_nt: TGTGCCAGCAGCTTAGATTCGGTAGGCAATGAGCAGTTCTTC
v_call: TRBV6-6; clone_size: .; d_call: TRBD1; j_call: TRBJ2-7; cdr3_aa: CAGSYLRDRGPYEQYF; cdr3_nt: TGTGCCGGCAGTTATCTCCGGGACAGGGGCCCCTACGAGCAGTACTTC
v_call: TRBV29-1; clone_size: .; d_call: .; j_call: TRBJ2-2; cdr3_aa: CSVEDAARAPGELSF; cdr3_nt: TGCAGCGTTGAAGACGCCGCAAGAGCCCCCGGGGAGCTGTCTTTT
v_call: TRBV11-3; clone_size: .; d_call: .; j_call: TRBJ2-1; cdr3_aa: CASSLYLTTNEQFF; cdr3_nt: TGTGCCAGCAGCTTATATCTGACTACCAATGAGCAGTTCTTC
v_call: TRBV30; clone_size: .; d_call: .; j_call: TRBJ2-2; cdr3_aa: CSCLGLSSTGELFF; cdr3_nt: TGTTCATGTCTGGGACTCAGCAGCACCGGGGAGCTGTTTTTT
v_call: TRBV6-5; clone_size: .; d_call: TRBD2; j_call: TRBJ2-1; cdr3_aa: CASRQTSGASYNEQSF; cdr3_nt: TGTGCCAGCAGACAGACTAGCGGGGCGTCCTACAATGAGCAGTCCTTC
v_call: TRBV11-2; clone_size: .; d_call: .; j_call: TRBJ2-1; cdr3_aa: CASSLEPTVGYEQFF; cdr3_nt: TGTGCCAGCAGCTTGGAACCTACTGTGGGGTACGAGCAGTTCTTC
v_call: TRBV6-5; clone_size: .; d_call: TRBD1; j_call: TRBJ2-1; cdr3_aa: CATSFHRQGTNEQFF; cdr3_nt: TGTGCCACCAGTTTTCACCGACAGGGGACCAATGAGCAGTTCTTC
v_call: TRBV11-2; clone_size: .; d_call: TRBD1; j_call: TRBJ2-1; cdr3_aa: CASSLGLDRAQFF; cdr3_nt: TGTGCCAGCAGCTTAGGCCTTGACAGGGCGCAGTTCTTC